This T cell receptor (beta chain) came from a study of T cell responses to AZD1222 COVID-19 vaccine. Study findings and constraints: Mostly white British, mostly female donors; authors suggested clonal diversity may be underestimated. Without day 14 samples, only post-peak T cell repertoires were studied. Spike was spanned by vaccine-associated CD4 TCRs, which were dominant at 160-218 and 743-854. A rise in Spike-specific TCR breadth and depth followed two AZD1222 doses.

Of note for this clone: The antigen remains undetermined.

Assay: immunoSEQ multiplex PCR; the TCRdb copy retains only in-frame clones and omits some. This sample has about 130,000 clones; approximately 80% occur once, and the top ten carry about 4%. The sequence came from an adult in good health. Sample: peripheral blood, taken on day 0 of AZD1222 vaccination.

Here the CDR3 reads CASGRQGTLSYEQYF. The CDR3 nucleotides are TGTGCCAGCGGTCGCCAGGGGACTCTCTCCTACGAGCAGTACTTC. The chain has TRBV28 and TRBJ2-7; the D gene could be TRBD1 or TRBD2 (6 bases each). V lost 8 bases, J lost 0 bases, and 17 bases lay in between. The V gene's germline CDR1 is MDHEN and CDR2 SYDVKM. This CDR3 contains 15 residues. Variable domain in full (rest from reference TRBV28 and TRBJ2-7): DVKVTQSSRYLVKRTGEKVFLECVQDMDHENMFWYRQDPGLGLRLIYFSYDVKMKEKGDIPEGYSVSREKKERFSLILESASTNQTSMYLCASGRQGTLSYEQYFGPGTRLTVT.